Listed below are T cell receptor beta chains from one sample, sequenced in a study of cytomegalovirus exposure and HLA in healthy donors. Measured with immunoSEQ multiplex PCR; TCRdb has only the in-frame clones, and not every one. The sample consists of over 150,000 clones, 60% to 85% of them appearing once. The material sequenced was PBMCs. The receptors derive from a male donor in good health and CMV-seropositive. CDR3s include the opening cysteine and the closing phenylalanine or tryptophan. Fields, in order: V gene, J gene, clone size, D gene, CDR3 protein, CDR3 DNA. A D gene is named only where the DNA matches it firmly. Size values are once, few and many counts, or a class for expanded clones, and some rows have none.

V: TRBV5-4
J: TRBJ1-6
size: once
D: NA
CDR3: CASSLPQGPNSPLHF
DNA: TGTGCCAGCAGCTTGCCGCAGGGGCCAAATTCACCCCTCCACTTT

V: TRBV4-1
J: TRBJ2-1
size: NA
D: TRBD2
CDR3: CASSQGPLKRGGGNEQFF
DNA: TGCGCCAGCAGCCAGGGTCCCCTGAAGCGGGGGGGCGGGAATGAGCAGTTCTTC

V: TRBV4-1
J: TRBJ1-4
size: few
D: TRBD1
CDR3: CASSHGYRGPNEKLFF
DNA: TGCGCCAGCAGCCATGGGTACAGGGGCCCTAATGAAAAACTGTTTTTT

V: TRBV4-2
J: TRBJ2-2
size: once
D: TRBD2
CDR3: CASSPESLRGDNTGELFF
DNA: TGTGCCAGCAGCCCTGAAAGTTTGCGGGGGGATAACACCGGGGAGCTGTTTTTT

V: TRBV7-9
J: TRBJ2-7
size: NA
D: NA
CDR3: CASSLDTAGSYEQYF
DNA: TGTGCCAGCAGCTTAGATACAGCAGGTTCCTACGAGCAGTACTTC

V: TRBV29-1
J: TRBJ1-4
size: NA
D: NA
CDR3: CSVGSNGKLFF
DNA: TGCAGCGTTGGTTCTAATGGAAAACTGTTTTTT

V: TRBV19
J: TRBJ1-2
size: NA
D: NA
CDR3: CASSTYFGTQVNYGYTF
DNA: TGTGCCAGTAGTACTTACTTCGGGACTCAAGTTAACTATGGCTACACCTTC

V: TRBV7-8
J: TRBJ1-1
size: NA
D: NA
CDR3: CASSFGRLLNTEAFF
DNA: TGTGCCAGCAGCTTTGGCAGACTTTTGAACACTGAAGCTTTCTTT

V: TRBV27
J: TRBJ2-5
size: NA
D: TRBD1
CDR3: CASSQYRGRVGETQYF
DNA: TGTGCCAGCAGTCAATACAGGGGGCGCGTGGGGGAGACCCAGTACTTC

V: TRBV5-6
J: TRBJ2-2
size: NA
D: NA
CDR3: CASSSQGYTGELFF
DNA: TGTGCCAGCAGCTCCCAGGGATACACCGGGGAGCTGTTTTTT

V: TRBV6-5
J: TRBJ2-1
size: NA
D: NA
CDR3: CASSRSRGEQFF
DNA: TGTGCCAGCAGCCGAAGCAGGGGTGAGCAGTTCTTC

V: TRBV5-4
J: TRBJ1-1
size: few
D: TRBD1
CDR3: CASSRTGLGTEAFF
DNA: TGTGCCAGCAGCCGGACAGGGCTTGGGACTGAAGCTTTCTTT

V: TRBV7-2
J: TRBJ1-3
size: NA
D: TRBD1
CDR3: CASSSTGTGVSGNTIYF
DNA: TGTGCCAGCAGCTCCACCGGGACAGGGGTATCTGGAAACACCATATATTTT

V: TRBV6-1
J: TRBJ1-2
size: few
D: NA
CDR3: CASSERDTNYGYTF
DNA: TGTGCCAGCAGTGAAAGGGACACTAACTATGGCTACACCTTC

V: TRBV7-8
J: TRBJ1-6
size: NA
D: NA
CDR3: CASSPSYNSPLHF
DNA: TGTGCCAGCAGCCCTTCCTATAATTCACCCCTCCACTTT

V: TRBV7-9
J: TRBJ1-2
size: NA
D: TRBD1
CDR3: CASSGGQFDYGYTF
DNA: TGTGCCAGCAGCGGGGGACAGTTTGACTATGGCTACACCTTC

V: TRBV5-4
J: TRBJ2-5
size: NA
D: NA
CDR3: CASSENPPGGGGETQYF
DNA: TGTGCCAGCAGCGAGAACCCCCCGGGGGGCGGGGGAGAGACCCAGTACTTC

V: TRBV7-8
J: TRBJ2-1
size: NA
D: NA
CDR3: CASSFRGSSYNEQFF
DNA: TGTGCCAGCAGCTTTAGGGGGAGCTCCTACAATGAGCAGTTCTTC

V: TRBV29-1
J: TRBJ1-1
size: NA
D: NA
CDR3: CSVGGTEAFF
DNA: TGCAGCGTGGGGGGGACTGAAGCTTTCTTT

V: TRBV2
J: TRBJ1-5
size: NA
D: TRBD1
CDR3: CASSPRDSGQPQHF
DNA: TGTGCCAGCAGTCCTCGGGACAGCGGACAGCCCCAGCATTTT

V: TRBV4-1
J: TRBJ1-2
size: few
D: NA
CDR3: CASSQDSYRAYGYTF
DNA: TGCGCCAGCAGCCAAGATTCCTACAGGGCCTATGGCTACACCTTC

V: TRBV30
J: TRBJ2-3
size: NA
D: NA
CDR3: CAWYGIGHSEQYF
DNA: TGTGCCTGGTATGGAATCGGACACTCCGAGCAGTATTTT

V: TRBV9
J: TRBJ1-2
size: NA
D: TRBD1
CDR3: CASSVGGTGPSNYGYTF
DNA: TGTGCCAGCAGCGTAGGAGGGACAGGGCCTTCCAACTATGGCTACACCTTC

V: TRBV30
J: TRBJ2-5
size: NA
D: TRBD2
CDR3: CAWSLGGGGETQYF
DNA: TGTGCCTGGTCCCTGGGGGGGGGAGGAGAGACCCAGTACTTC

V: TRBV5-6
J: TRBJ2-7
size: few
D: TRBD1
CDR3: CASSGTGQGFYEQYF
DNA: TGTGCCAGCAGCGGAACGGGACAGGGCTTCTACGAGCAGTACTTC

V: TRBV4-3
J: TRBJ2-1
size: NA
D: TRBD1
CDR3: CASSQFTGTGLSEQFF
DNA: TGCGCCAGCAGCCAGTTTACCGGGACAGGGTTAAGTGAGCAGTTCTTC

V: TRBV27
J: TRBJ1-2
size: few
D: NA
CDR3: CASSLSRDYGYTF
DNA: TGTGCCAGCAGTTTATCGAGGGACTATGGCTACACCTTC

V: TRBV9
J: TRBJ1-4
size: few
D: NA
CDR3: CASSVGGDGKLFF
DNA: TGTGCCAGCAGCGTAGGGGGGGATGGAAAACTGTTTTTT

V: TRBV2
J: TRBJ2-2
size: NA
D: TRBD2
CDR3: CASTGLAGRTGELFF
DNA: TGTGCCAGCACTGGACTAGCGGGGAGGACCGGGGAGCTGTTTTTT

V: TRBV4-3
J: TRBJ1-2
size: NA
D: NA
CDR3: CASSQDGRVNYGYTF
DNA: TGCGCCAGCAGCCAAGATGGCAGGGTAAACTATGGCTACACCTTC

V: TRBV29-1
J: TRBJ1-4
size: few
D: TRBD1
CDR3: CSVTGQGDEKLFF
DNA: TGCAGCGTTACGGGACAGGGTGATGAAAAACTGTTTTTT

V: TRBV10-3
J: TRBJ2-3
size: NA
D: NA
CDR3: CAISDSGQTDTQYF
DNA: TGTGCCATCAGTGATTCAGGACAAACAGATACGCAGTATTTT

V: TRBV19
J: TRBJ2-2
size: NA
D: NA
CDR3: CASSLTANTGELFF
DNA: TGTGCCAGCAGCCTGACAGCGAACACCGGGGAGCTGTTTTTT

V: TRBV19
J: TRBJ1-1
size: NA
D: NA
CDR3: CASSIGGVNTEAFF
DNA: TGTGCCAGTAGTATTGGCGGAGTAAACACTGAAGCTTTCTTT

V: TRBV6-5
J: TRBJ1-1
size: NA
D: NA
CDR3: CASSYSGEWTEAFF
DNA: TGTGCCAGCAGTTACTCCGGGGAGTGGACTGAAGCTTTCTTT

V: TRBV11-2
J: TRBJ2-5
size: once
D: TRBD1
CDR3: CASSWGGQGAYETQYF
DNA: TGTGCCAGCAGCTGGGGTGGGCAGGGGGCTTATGAGACCCAGTACTTC

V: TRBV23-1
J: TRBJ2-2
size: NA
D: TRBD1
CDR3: CASSQSSLRQGAPTGELFF
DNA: TGCGCCAGCAGTCAATCGAGCCTTCGACAGGGGGCGCCCACCGGGGAGCTGTTTTTT

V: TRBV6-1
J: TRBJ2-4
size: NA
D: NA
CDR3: CASSDRGRVYIQYF
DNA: TGTGCCAGCAGTGATAGGGGGAGGGTATACATTCAGTACTTC

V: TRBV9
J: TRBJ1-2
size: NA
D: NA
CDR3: CASSVGGQYGYTF
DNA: TGTGCCAGCAGCGTGGGTGGACAGTATGGCTACACCTTC

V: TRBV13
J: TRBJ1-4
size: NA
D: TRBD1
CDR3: CASSSGTGLNEKLFF
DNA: TGTGCCAGCAGCTCCGGGACAGGGTTAAATGAAAAACTGTTTTTT

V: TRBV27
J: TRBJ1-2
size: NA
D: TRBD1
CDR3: CASSLSRQGRRDGYTF
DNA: TGTGCCAGCAGTTTATCCCGACAGGGAAGGCGGGATGGCTACACCTTC

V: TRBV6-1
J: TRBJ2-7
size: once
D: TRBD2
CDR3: CASRAGGVSYEQYF
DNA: TGTGCCAGCAGGGCCGGGGGGGTCTCCTACGAGCAGTACTTC